Presented here are 15 T cell receptor beta chains from one specimen sequenced in a study of T-cell reconstitution after alpha-beta-depleted transplantation in children. During its preparation, the TCRbeta library received unique molecular identifiers. MiXCR was run by TCRdb on the PCR reads, yielding one entry per CDR3 protein. Seen here are 440,000 or so distinct CDR3 sequences, about a tenth observed once, and the top ten hold 4.5% to 7%. The sample in question was PBMCs from the stem cell graft donor, obtained from the stem cell graft. The receptors were gathered from a human donor who donated a stem cell graft to a child with acute myeloid leukemia.

The chain has TRBV6-1 and TRBJ2-1; 7 nucleotides line up with TRBD2. This CDR3 has 14 residues. Germline loops: CDR1 MNHNS, CDR2 SASEGT. V was clipped by 7 bases and J by 9 bases; unmatched bases: 12. The CDR3 loop reads CASNLAGDAGEQFF. In DNA, the CDR3 is TGTGCCAGCAATCTGGCGGGAGACGCAGGTGAGCAGTTCTTC.

The rearrangement links TRBV29-1 to TRBJ1-5; 9 positions agree with TRBD1. V shed 4 bases and J 1 base; nucleotides not matched to a gene: 14. The CDR3 spans 18 residues. Germline V lookup: CDR1 SQVTM, CDR2 ANQGSEA. The CDR3 nucleotides are TGCAGCGTTGTGGACGGGACAGGGATTGTGCAGAGCAATCAGCCCCAGCATTTT. Translating gives CSVVDGTGIVQSNQPQHF. The full variable domain, with the rest looked up from reference TRBV29-1 and TRBJ1-5, is SAVISQKPSRDICQRGTSLTIQCQVDSQVTMMFWYRQQPGQSLTLIATANQGSEATYESGFVIDKFPISRPNLTFSTLTVSNMSPEDSSIYLCSVVDGTGIVQSNQPQHFGDGTRLSIL.

J is TRBJ2-3 and V is TRBV20-1; 15 bases match TRBD2. Germline CDR1 reads DFQATT; CDR2 reads SNEGSKA (reference sequence). This CDR3 has 15 residues. V lost 6 bases, J lost 5 bases, and 6 bases stayed unmatched. CDR3 nucleotide sequence: TGCAGTGCCCAGGGACTAGCGGGAGGACGAGATACGCAGTATTTT. Its translation is CSAQGLAGGRDTQYF.

The chain couples TRBV20-1 to TRBJ2-1, with D possibly called TRBD1 or TRBD2 (5 bases each). The germline V gene encodes CDR1 DFQATT and CDR2 SNEGSKA (reference sequence). V lost 5 bases, J lost 5 bases, and 19 bases lay in between. This CDR3 has 15 residues. The DNA for the CDR3 is TGCAGTGCTGCCTCAGTCGGGACGGTCCACAATGAGCAGTTCTTC. Residues: CSAASVGTVHNEQFF.

This clonotype was seen a single time. This chain links TRBV25-1 with TRBJ2-4; D is ambiguous. The CDR3 has 12 residues. Germline-derived CDR1 and CDR2 are MGHDK and SYGVNS. Trimming removed 0 bases at V and 8 bases at J, with 5 bases between. CDR3 in DNA: TGTGCCAGCAGTGAATATAAGGACATTCAGTACTTC. Translation gives CASSEYKDIQYF. The whole variable domain, filled in from reference TRBV25-1 and TRBJ2-4, reads EADIYQTPRYLVIGTGKKITLECSQTMGHDKMYWYQQDPGMELHLIHYSYGVNSTEKGDLSSESTVSRIRTEHFPLTLESARPSHTSQYLCASSEYKDIQYFGAGTRLSVL.

CDR3 sequence: CSASDREGNTIYF. The CDR3 nucleotides are TGCAGTGCTTCCGACAGGGAAGGAAACACCATATATTTT. The chain is built from TRBV20-1 and TRBJ1-3; 7 nucleotides agree with TRBD1. V lost 5 bases, J lost 4 bases, and 5 bases stayed unmatched. The CDR3 runs to 13 residues. Germline values: CDR1 DFQATT, CDR2 SNEGSKA (reference sequence).

Note on this clonotype: A read error is possible here, since a much larger clone lies one base away. The chain joins TRBV7-2 to TRBJ1-2; D gene unclear. CDR1 SGHTA and CDR2 FQGNSA come from the germline V gene. This CDR3 contains 14 residues. The CDR3 loop reads CASILARVREGYTF. The CDR3 DNA sequence: TGTGCCAGCATCTTAGCGCGGGTTCGGGAGGGCTACACCTTC.

Comment on this clonotype: An end of the junction differs from the germline gene, which may be a read error. V and J are TRBV5-5 and TRBJ2-7; 7 positions match TRBD2. The length of the CDR3 is 12 residues. Germline assignment: CDR1 SGHKS and CDR2 YYEKEE (reference sequence). CDR3 loop: CASSLVERDFFF. CDR3 nucleotide sequence: TGTGCCAGCAGCTTGGTGGAGCGGGACTTTTTCTTC.

This chain links TRBV10-2 with TRBJ1-4; D remains ambiguous. V was pared by 7 bases and J by 4 bases, with 10 bases between. This CDR3 has 13 residues. Germline CDR1 reads WSHSY; CDR2 reads SAAADI. The CDR3 sequence is CASNVSLNEKLFF. The CDR3 DNA reads TGCGCCAGCAATGTCAGCCTTAATGAAAAACTGTTTTTT.

This clonotype turned up a few times. V and J are TRBV29-1 and TRBJ2-2; D is perhaps TRBD1 (6 bases). V was clipped by 4 bases and J by 2 bases, with 11 bases between them. This CDR3 contains 14 residues. Germline loops: CDR1 SQVTM, CDR2 ANQGSEA. The DNA for the CDR3 is TGCAGCGTTGCATACGGGACAAACACCGGGGAGCTGTTTTTT. It encodes CSVAYGTNTGELFF.

J is TRBJ1-2 and V is TRBV18; D might be TRBD1 (5 bases). Between the trimmed V and J ends, which lost 1 base and 3 bases, there was a span of 12 bases. Germline CDR1 and CDR2: KGHSH and LQKENI. CDR3 size: 15 residues. This CDR3 reads CASSPLRQFDYGYTF. The CDR3 nucleotides are TGTGCCAGCTCACCACTACGACAGTTTGACTATGGCTACACCTTC.

This clonotype was detected ten times or more. The chain links TRBV11-1 to TRBJ2-1; TRBD2 matches at 13 bases. J lost 0 bases, V lost 3 bases, and 5 bases had no gene match. The CDR3 extends over 18 amino acids. Germline values: CDR1 SGHAT, CDR2 FQDESV (reference sequence). The CDR3 spells CASSLAGLAGTSYNEQFF. Here the CDR3 DNA reads TGTGCCAGCAGCTTGGCGGGACTAGCGGGAACCTCCTACAATGAGCAGTTCTTC.

V usage is TRBV12-3 or TRBV12-4 and J usage is TRBJ2-3; 10 bases line up with TRBD2. Losses at the gene ends were 2 bases for V and 0 bases for J; bases not matched to a gene: 2. The CDR3 is 16 amino acids. The chain's CDR3 is CASSLLAGASTDTQYF. For the CDR3, the DNA is TGTGCCAGCAGTTTACTAGCGGGGGCTAGCACAGATACGCAGTATTTT.

This rearrangement joins TRBV9 to TRBJ2-1; the match to TRBD2 covers 7 bases. V was pared by 4 bases and J by 11 bases, with 12 bases of the junction left unmatched. The CDR3 loop spans 14 amino acids. The germline V gene encodes CDR1 SGDLS and CDR2 YYNGEE. The CDR3 is CASSIGTTLDQQFF. CDR3 DNA: TGTGCCAGCAGCATCGGGACTACCCTCGATCAGCAGTTCTTC. Variable domain in full (rest from reference TRBV9 and TRBJ2-1): DSGVTQTPKHLITATGQRVTLRCSPRSGDLSVYWYQQSLDQGLQFLIQYYNGEERAKGNILERFSAQQFPDLHSELNLSSLELGDSALYFCASSIGTTLDQQFFGPGTRLTVL.

CDR3 residues: CASSFGDTLNEQFF. Here the CDR3 DNA reads TGTGCCAGCAGCTTCGGGGACACCCTTAATGAGCAGTTCTTC. The rearrangement uses TRBV11-2 and TRBJ2-1; a weak D match, TRBD1 (6 bases). The germline gives CDR1 SGHAT, CDR2 FQNNGV. This CDR3 region has 14 residues. Trimming took off 3 bases at V and 7 bases at J, with 13 bases between the two ends.